The entry below describes one T cell receptor beta chain. Germline CDR1 LGHNT, CDR2 FRNRAP. V was trimmed by 6 bases and J by 4 bases, leaving 18 bases between them. The CDR3 is 15 residues long. Original processing notes: Scientists estimated how many nucleated cells there were by amplifying reference gene primers. Method: immunoSEQ multiplex PCR; TCRdb's copy keeps in-frame clones and lacks some. That table furnishes V, J and clone size, whereas the DNA furnished D and trimming. The sample lists more than 35,000 clones, roughly nine tenths seen once, with about a sixth in the top ten. The sample belongs to a study of blood T cell repertoires in COVID-19. The overall study: Samples representing acute and convalescent COVID-19 were sourced from the United States, Italy and Spain. From T cells, B-cell-depleted T cells, or PBMCs came the material, which was cDNA or gDNA.

The sample was peripheral blood. V usage is TRBV12-5 and J usage is TRBJ1-2, with D uncertain. This TCR came from a woman younger than 45 in a cohort sampled during active COVID-19. The CDR3, as DNA: TGTGCTAGTGGCCCCCTCAGAGAGGCAGCCTATGGCTACACCTTC. The encoded protein is CASGPLREAAYGYTF. Full variable domain (remainder filled in from reference TRBV12-5 and TRBJ1-2): DARVTQTPRHKVTEMGQEVTMRCQPILGHNTVFWYRQTMMQGLELLAYFRNRAPLDDSGMPKDRFSAEMPDATLATLKIQPSEPRDSAVYFCASGPLREAAYGYTFGSGTRLTVV.